The 28 T cell receptor beta chains presented below share a single source sample, sequenced in a study of blood T cell repertoires in COVID-19. Data came from immunoSEQ multiplex PCR; TCRdb stores just in-frame clones and leaves some out. In the table there are over 40,000 clones, approximately 91% of which are singletons. The sample comprised peripheral blood. The receptors stem from a woman older than 75 with acute or convalescent COVID-19.

The chain has TRBV11-3 and TRBJ1-1; the D is unclear. The ends were cut back, 8 bases at V and 4 bases at J, with 17 bases in the middle. There are 14 residues in the CDR3. Germline V CDR1 and CDR2: SGHNT, YENEEA. In DNA, the CDR3 is TGTGCCAGCTCACCCGCCCTGGTCGGCACTGAAGCTTTCTTT. It encodes CASSPALVGTEAFF.

The rearrangement uses TRBV2 and TRBJ1-6; 7 bases line up with TRBD1. CDR1 and CDR2 (germline): SNHLY, FYNNEI. V shed 6 bases, J shed 6 bases, and the junction held 11 bases outside the gene matches. The CDR3 runs to 16 residues. The CDR3 DNA follows: TGTGCCAGCAGGAAGGATCAGGGGGGATTTAATTCACCCCTCCACTTT. Its translation is CASRKDQGGFNSPLHF.

V is TRBV11-2 and J is TRBJ2-1; TRBD2 aligns across 14 bases. The CDR3 sequence is 15 residues long. With 4 bases clipped from V and 7 bases from J, the junction kept 3 bases outside the gene matches. CDR1 and CDR2 (germline): SGHAT, FQNNGV. Written as DNA, the CDR3 is TGTGCCAGCAGCTCACGGACTAGCGGGAGGAATGAGCAGTTCTTC. Translated: CASSSRTSGRNEQFF.

This rearrangement joins TRBV7-9 to TRBJ1-2; no clear D. The CDR3 is made up of 12 amino acids. CDR1 and CDR2 (germline): SEHNR, FQNEAQ (reference sequence). Trimming shortened V by 5 bases and J by 8 bases, and 12 bases separated the two germline ends. The CDR3 sequence is CASSPDTDGYTF. The CDR3 DNA reads as TGTGCCAGCAGCCCCGACACCGACGGCTACACCTTC.

V and J are TRBV27 and TRBJ1-2, with D perhaps TRBD1 (5 bases). This CDR3 spans 15 amino acids. The germline CDR1 and CDR2 sequences are MNHEY and SMNVEV (reference sequence). Between the trimmed V and J ends, which lost 6 bases and 0 bases, there was a span of 14 bases. The CDR3 DNA sequence: TGTGCCAGCAGACCCGGGACTCTTACTAACTATGGCTACACCTTC. This sequence encodes CASRPGTLTNYGYTF.

The genes are TRBV2 and TRBJ1-4; 7 bases agree with TRBD1. The CDR3 consists of 13 residues. V lost 8 bases to trimming and J lost 5 bases; unmatched junction nucleotides: 5. Looked up from germline, CDR1 is SNHLY and CDR2 is FYNNEI. Here the CDR3 DNA reads TGTGCCAGCCTGGGACAGATAAATGAAAAACTGTTTTTT. Encoded protein: CASLGQINEKLFF.

The V call is TRBV7-9, the J call TRBJ2-1, with TRBD2 as a possible D gene (6 bases). Deletions cut 3 bases from V and 5 bases from J, with 14 bases between. The CDR3 runs 15 residues. Germline-derived CDR1 and CDR2 are SEHNR and FQNEAQ (reference sequence). The CDR3: CASSLGSGGDNEQFF. In DNA form, the CDR3 reads TGTGCCAGCAGCTTGGGTAGCGGCGGGGACAATGAGCAGTTCTTC.

The chain links TRBV11-2 to TRBJ1-5, with 8 bases matching TRBD1. CDR1 is SGHAT, CDR2 FQNNGV, per germline. Trimming at V came to 5 bases and at J to 6 bases, leaving 3 bases not matched to a gene. The CDR3 contains 13 residues. The CDR3 here is CASSHDRGQPQHF. The CDR3 region has the DNA TGTGCCAGCAGCCACGACAGGGGTCAGCCCCAGCATTTT. The full variable domain, its missing parts supplied by reference TRBV11-2 and TRBJ1-5, is EAGVAQSPRYKIIEKRQSVAFWCNPISGHATLYWYQQILGQGPKLLIQFQNNGVVDDSQLPKDRFSAERLKGVDSTLKIQPAKLEDSAVYLCASSHDRGQPQHFGDGTRLSIL.

The sample holds one count of this clone. This chain uses TRBV6-5 with TRBJ1-1; maybe TRBD1 (5 bases). Per the germline V gene, CDR1 is MNHEY and CDR2 is SVGAGI. Trimming cost V 5 bases and J 7 bases, with 14 bases left between them. The CDR3 contains 13 residues. The CDR3 spells CASSTDAQGEAFF. CDR3 DNA: TGTGCCAGCAGTACCGACGCTCAGGGTGAAGCTTTCTTT.

This clone was picked up one time. The CDR3 nucleotides are TGCGCCAGCGGAATAGCGGGAGGGCCATCCGAGCAGTACTTC. Translation gives CASGIAGGPSEQYF. V and J are TRBV10-1 and TRBJ2-7; the match to TRBD2 covers 11 bases. The germline V gene encodes CDR1 WNHNN and CDR2 SYGVQD (reference sequence). The CDR3 extends over 14 amino acids. Germline trimming cut 8 bases from V and 6 bases from J; bases unmatched to any gene: 9.

The rearrangement uses TRBV7-2 and TRBJ2-3; 10 bases align to TRBD2. Germline assignment: CDR1 SGHTA and CDR2 FQGNSA. The CDR3 totals 13 residues. The J segment lost 9 bases and the V segment lost 1 base, leaving 1 base of the junction unmatched. The CDR3 DNA sequence: TGTGCCAGCAGCTTAGATAGCGGGGGGACGCAGTATTTT. Protein product: CASSLDSGGTQYF. The full variable domain, completed using reference TRBV7-2 and TRBJ2-3, is GAGVSQSPSNKVTEKGKDVELRCDPISGHTALYWYRQSLGQGLEFLIYFQGNSAPDKSGLPSDRFSAERTGGSVSTLTIQRTQQEDSAVYLCASSLDSGGTQYFGPGTRLTVL.

Here the CDR3 DNA reads TGTGCCAGCAGCCCGACTCGGGGGAATCAGCCCCAGCATTTT. Translation: CASSPTRGNQPQHF. The chain recombines TRBV7-2 with TRBJ1-5; D might be TRBD1 (5 bases). This CDR3 is built from 14 residues. Germline-derived CDR1 and CDR2 are SGHTA and FQGNSA. Trimming removed 5 bases from V and 4 bases from J, with 12 bases in between.

The V gene is TRBV4-1, the J gene TRBJ2-3; TRBD2 aligns across 9 bases. Per the germline V gene, CDR1 is MGHRA and CDR2 is YSYEKL. V was pared by 4 bases and J by 9 bases, with 5 bases of the junction left unmatched. The CDR3 is 13 residues long. CDR3 in amino acids: CASSRRLAETQYF. CDR3 coding DNA: TGCGCCAGCAGCCGTCGACTAGCGGAAACGCAGTATTTT.

The chain combines TRBV27 with TRBJ1-6, with TRBD1 as a possible D gene (5 bases). Germline V gene data show CDR1 as MNHEY and CDR2 as SMNVEV (reference sequence). V was shortened by 3 bases and J by 2 bases, with 17 bases between the two germline ends. The CDR3 covers 18 residues. CDR3 coding DNA: TGTGCCAGCAGTTTGGAGCAGGGTAGGTTGGCCTATAATTCACCCCTCCACTTT. Translating it yields CASSLEQGRLAYNSPLHF.

The chain recombines TRBV4-3 with TRBJ2-2, with D possibly matching TRBD2 (5 bases). Germline V lookup: CDR1 LGHNA, CDR2 YSLEER. The CDR3 runs to 20 residues. V lost 0 bases and J lost 2, with 22 bases in between. CDR3 coding DNA: TGCGCCAGCAGCCAAGATCGCACGGACTCTCCCAGAGGTAACACCGGGGAGCTGTTTTTT. Translating it yields CASSQDRTDSPRGNTGELFF.

The chain couples TRBV28 to TRBJ1-5; D might be TRBD1 (5 bases). Trimming removed 5 bases at V and 4 bases at J, with 12 bases between. The CDR3 totals 14 residues. CDR1 is MDHEN, CDR2 SYDVKM, per germline. The CDR3 region has the DNA TGTGCCAGCAGTGAGCATCAGGGAAATCAGCCCCAGCATTTT. Protein product: CASSEHQGNQPQHF.

This sequence joins TRBV18 and TRBJ2-1, with 8 bases identical to TRBD1. V dropped 6 bases and J dropped 7; count of bases not matched to a gene: 11. Germline V gives CDR1 KGHSH, CDR2 LQKENI. The CDR3 has 15 residues. The CDR3 is CASSLGTGSLNEQFF. Here the CDR3 DNA reads TGTGCCAGCTCCTTAGGGACAGGATCCTTAAATGAGCAGTTCTTC.

This clone was counted once. This rearrangement joins TRBV27 to TRBJ2-5; TRBD2 matches 11 bases. Looked up from germline, CDR1 is MNHEY and CDR2 is SMNVEV (reference sequence). The CDR3 runs to 18 residues. V was clipped by 7 bases and J by 1 base; unmatched bases: 14. CDR3 amino acids: CASNPFSASGRPQETQYF. The CDR3 nucleotides are TGTGCCAGCAACCCGTTCTCCGCTAGCGGGAGGCCCCAAGAGACCCAGTACTTC.

The rearrangement joins TRBV7-2 to TRBJ1-3; D gene uncertain. V was shortened by 1 base and J by 1 base, with 5 bases between the two germline ends. The germline V gene has CDR1 SGHTA and CDR2 FQGNSA. The CDR3 is 14 amino acids. The CDR3 coding sequence is TGTGCCAGCAGCTTAGACTTTTCTGGAAACACCATATATTTT. This sequence encodes CASSLDFSGNTIYF.

The J gene is TRBJ2-3, the V gene TRBV7-2; TRBD2 aligns across 7 bases. Trimming took 3 bases from V and 0 from J; bases not matched to a gene: 3. There are 15 residues in the CDR3. CDR1 SGHTA and CDR2 FQGNSA come from the germline V gene. CDR3 region: CASSLGGASTDTQYF. CDR3 bases: TGTGCCAGCAGCTTGGGAGGGGCTAGCACAGATACGCAGTATTTT.

V usage is TRBV7-2 and J usage is TRBJ2-7, with D perhaps matching TRBD2 (6 bases). The germline V gene has CDR1 SGHTA and CDR2 FQGNSA. V was trimmed by 5 bases and J by 5 bases, leaving 13 bases between them. This CDR3 has 13 residues. This CDR3 reads CASSPGGGNEQYF. Written as DNA, the CDR3 is TGTGCCAGCAGCCCCGGCGGAGGGAACGAGCAGTACTTC.

The V call is TRBV18, the J call TRBJ2-1, with D perhaps matching TRBD1 (5 bases). Deletions cut 6 bases from V and 6 bases from J, with 12 bases between. This CDR3 comprises 13 residues. Per the germline V gene, CDR1 is KGHSH and CDR2 is LQKENI. DNA for the CDR3: TGTGCCAGCTCGTCAGGGTCCGGCAATGAGCAGTTCTTC. Translation gives CASSSGSGNEQFF.

This clone was detected once. The chain couples TRBV19 to TRBJ1-5, with TRBD1 matching 8 bases. Unmatched junction bases numbered 18, after V lost 5 bases and J lost 3 bases. Per the germline V gene, CDR1 is LNHDA and CDR2 is SQIVND (reference sequence). The CDR3 has 19 residues. The CDR3 sequence is CASSVGLLRGRIINQPQHF. The CDR3 DNA sequence: TGTGCCAGTAGTGTTGGGTTACTCAGGGGGCGAATTATCAATCAGCCCCAGCATTTT. The full variable domain, rest sourced from reference TRBV19 and TRBJ1-5, is DGGITQSPKYLFRKEGQNVTLSCEQNLNHDAMYWYRQDPGQGLRLIYYSQIVNDFQKGDIAEGYSVSREKKESFPLTVTSAQKNPTAFYLCASSVGLLRGRIINQPQHFGDGTRLSIL.

V and J are TRBV6-5 and TRBJ1-2; no clear D gene. The germline V gene encodes CDR1 MNHEY and CDR2 SVGAGI. V was shortened by 0 bases and J by 4 bases, with 15 bases between the two germline ends. The CDR3 consists of 16 residues. The CDR3 coding sequence is TGTGCCAGCAGTTACTCATTAGGAGTAAGTGGCTATGGCTACACCTTC. Amino acids: CASSYSLGVSGYGYTF.

This chain connects TRBV9 to TRBJ2-3; the match to TRBD2 covers 9 bases. V was pared by 0 bases and J by 6 bases, with 2 bases of the junction left unmatched. This CDR3 has 14 amino acids. The germline gives CDR1 SGDLS, CDR2 YYNGEE. The CDR3 here is CASSVASGTDTQYF. DNA for the CDR3: TGTGCCAGCAGCGTAGCTAGCGGGACGGATACGCAGTATTTT.

This clone has a handful of counts. The chain recombines TRBV5-1 with TRBJ2-2; 8 nucleotides match TRBD2. This CDR3 is built from 16 residues. The germline V gene encodes CDR1 SGHRS and CDR2 YFSETQ. With V trimmed by 0 bases and J by 6 bases, 7 bases remained unmatched. In DNA, the CDR3 is TGCGCCAGCAGCTTGGGAAATAGCGGGATCCCCGGGGAGCTGTTTTTT. Its protein is CASSLGNSGIPGELFF.

V usage is TRBV5-1 and J usage is TRBJ2-2; tentatively, D is TRBD1 (6 bases). Germline V gives CDR1 SGHRS, CDR2 YFSETQ. This CDR3 is 13 amino acids long. V was pared by 4 bases and J by 6 bases, with 10 bases between. CDR3 sequence (DNA): TGCGCCAGCAGCAACAGGGTGGCCGGGGAGCTGTTTTTT. It specifies CASSNRVAGELFF.

V usage is TRBV9 and J usage is TRBJ2-3; 7 bases are a match to TRBD1. J was trimmed by 2 bases and V by 0 bases; bases with no gene match: 6. Germline assignment: CDR1 SGDLS and CDR2 YYNGEE. This CDR3 has 16 residues. The DNA of the CDR3 is TGTGCCAGCAGCGTAGAAGGCGACAGGGTCACAGATACGCAGTATTTT. This codes for CASSVEGDRVTDTQYF.